This passage covers 19 T cell receptor beta chains from one sample sequenced in a study of blood T cell repertoires in COVID-19. TCRdb keeps only in-frame clones here, not all; method: immunoSEQ multiplex PCR. The sample records 100,000 to 150,000 clones, approximately 81% being singletons. The sequenced sample consisted of peripheral blood. All receptors come from a man at least 80 years old with COVID-19, enrolled during active disease.

The chain is built from TRBV19 and TRBJ2-3, with a possible D match to TRBD2 (6 bases). This CDR3 has 15 residues. Germline V gene data show CDR1 as LNHDA and CDR2 as SQIVND (reference sequence). Trimming took 4 bases from V and 1 from J, leaving 12 bases between them. CDR3 region: CASSRLGEGTDTQYF. The DNA of the CDR3 is TGTGCCAGTAGTAGGCTCGGGGAGGGCACAGATACGCAGTATTTT.

For this clone: This may be a read error, as it is one base from a much larger clone. This sequence joins TRBV2 and TRBJ2-5, with 8 bases fitting TRBD2. With V trimmed by 6 bases and J by 3 bases, 3 bases remained unmatched. From germline, CDR1 is SNHLY and CDR2 FYNNEI. This CDR3 is built from 13 residues. The CDR3 DNA is TGTGCCAGCAGCTGGGGACTAGAAGAGACCCAGTACTTC. Protein product: CASSWGLEETQYF.

This rearrangement joins TRBV11-2 to TRBJ1-1; 7 nucleotides align to TRBD1. The trim removed 5 bases at V and 1 base at J, leaving 1 base unmatched. The CDR3 loop spans 13 amino acids. Germline lookup yields CDR1 SGHAT and CDR2 FQNNGV. The CDR3: CASSRTGNTEAFF. Written as DNA, the CDR3 is TGTGCCAGCAGCCGGACAGGGAACACTGAAGCTTTCTTT.

V usage is TRBV15 and J usage is TRBJ1-2; D possibly corresponds to TRBD1 (5 bases). The germline gives CDR1 LNHNV, CDR2 YYDKDF (reference sequence). The V gene lost 1 base and the J gene lost 3 bases, with 9 bases spanning the gap. There are 14 residues in the CDR3. The CDR3: CATSRGGADYGYTF. The CDR3 nucleotides read TGTGCCACCAGCAGAGGGGGCGCCGACTATGGCTACACCTTC.

V and J are TRBV10-3 and TRBJ2-5, with 10 bases matching TRBD2. J was trimmed by 5 bases and V by 2 bases; bases with no gene match: 8. The germline V gene has CDR1 ENHRY and CDR2 SYGVKD. This CDR3 contains 16 residues. CDR3: CAISEPEEAGGETQYF. The CDR3 DNA sequence: TGTGCCATCAGTGAGCCTGAGGAAGCGGGAGGGGAGACCCAGTACTTC.

J is TRBJ1-2 and V is TRBV18; TRBD1 matches at 7 bases. V was pared by 3 bases and J by 6 bases, with 4 bases of the junction left unmatched. Germline CDR1 reads KGHSH; CDR2 reads LQKENI. CDR3 length equals 13 residues. The DNA of the CDR3 is TGTGCCAGCTCACCGACAGGGTATAATGGCTACACCTTC. Amino acids: CASSPTGYNGYTF.

The V and J genes are TRBV2 and TRBJ2-2; 8 bases match TRBD1. The CDR3 runs 15 residues. Germline CDR1 reads SNHLY; CDR2 reads FYNNEI. V lost 6 bases, J lost 6 bases, and 9 bases stayed unmatched. The DNA for the CDR3 is TGTGCCAGCAGGATGTCAGGGGGCGCATCCGGGGAGCTGTTTTTT. As protein: CASRMSGGASGELFF.

This clone was seen more than once but under ten times. The V gene is TRBV5-4, the J gene TRBJ1-4; the D gene is possibly TRBD1 (6 bases). V was clipped by 4 bases and J by 2 bases, with 12 bases between them. The V gene's germline CDR1 is SGHNT and CDR2 YYREEE (reference sequence). The CDR3 contains 15 residues. CDR3 in DNA: TGTGCCAGCAGCCGACAGGCGCGGACTAATGAAAAACTGTTTTTT. Residues: CASSRQARTNEKLFF.

This clone was observed a few times. This rearrangement joins TRBV5-4 to TRBJ2-7; 8 bases map to TRBD1. V lost 0 bases and J lost 3; bases outside the gene matches: 5. The germline CDR1 and CDR2 sequences are SGHNT and YYREEE (reference sequence). The CDR3 runs to 15 residues. The CDR3 DNA reads as TGTGCCAGCAGCTTGGAGCCGACAGGGGACTACGAGCAGTACTTC. Translated, it gives CASSLEPTGDYEQYF.

The chain links TRBV28 to TRBJ1-1, with a possible D match to TRBD1 (6 bases). Germline V lookup: CDR1 MDHEN, CDR2 SYDVKM. The V gene lost 5 bases and the J gene lost 6 bases, with 28 bases spanning the gap. This CDR3 has 18 amino acids. The CDR3 is CASSPTIRRDGQSAEAFF. The CDR3 region has the DNA TGTGCCAGCAGTCCGACAATACGCCGGGACGGACAGAGCGCTGAAGCTTTCTTT.

V and J are TRBV28 and TRBJ2-7, with D maybe TRBD2 (6 bases). The CDR3 covers 16 residues. V dropped 2 bases and J dropped 5 bases, with 19 bases sitting between them. Germline CDR1 reads MDHEN; CDR2 reads SYDVKM. The DNA of the CDR3 is TGTGCCAGCAGTTTAGGGTTAGTGGGGGGTTACCACGAGCAGTACTTC. Translation gives CASSLGLVGGYHEQYF.

The chain links TRBV28 to TRBJ2-3; 11 bases are shared with TRBD2. J lost 1 base, V lost 6 bases, and 12 bases had no gene match. Germline CDR1 reads MDHEN; CDR2 reads SYDVKM. The CDR3 has 18 residues. CDR3 coding DNA: TGTGCCAGCAGATTAGTCCCGACTAGCGGGATGGGCACAGATACGCAGTATTTT. Translation gives CASRLVPTSGMGTDTQYF.

The V gene is TRBV9, the J gene TRBJ1-1, with D tentatively TRBD1 (5 bases). Germline-derived CDR1 and CDR2 are SGDLS and YYNGEE. The CDR3 consists of 16 residues. V lost 4 bases to trimming and J lost 1 base, with 17 bases between them. The CDR3 DNA reads TGTGCCAGCAGCAGAACAGTGTTAAGGGGGAACACTGAAGCTTTCTTT. Translation gives CASSRTVLRGNTEAFF.

Written as DNA, the CDR3 is TGTGCCAGCAGCCAAGAGACAGGCTACGAGCAGTACTTC. Translation gives CASSQETGYEQYF. This chain links TRBV14 with TRBJ2-7; tentative D call: TRBD1 (6 bases). Trimming stripped 0 bases from V and 3 bases from J, with 6 bases between. This CDR3 is built from 13 residues. The germline V gene encodes CDR1 SGHDN and CDR2 FVKESK.

This clone was detected only once. The chain is built from TRBV7-6 and TRBJ2-3; a weak D match, TRBD1 (6 bases). V lost 1 base, J lost 5 bases, and 13 bases lay in between. The CDR3 length is 15 residues. Germline CDR1 and CDR2: SGHVS and FNYEAQ. CDR3 in DNA: TGTGCCAGCAGCTTAGGGACAGTAGCAGGAGATACGCAGTATTTT. Protein product: CASSLGTVAGDTQYF.

The table lists this clone with a few counts. The chain recombines TRBV18 with TRBJ1-2, with 8 bases identical to TRBD1. The CDR3 totals 14 residues. With V trimmed by 5 bases and J by 3 bases, 5 bases remained unmatched. From germline, CDR1 is KGHSH and CDR2 LQKENI. This chain's CDR3 is CASSAIQGDYGYTF. The CDR3, as DNA: TGTGCCAGCTCAGCAATACAGGGGGACTATGGCTACACCTTC.

The chain carries TRBV11-1 and TRBJ2-7; perhaps TRBD1 as D (5 bases). The V end lost 4 bases, the J end lost 5 bases, and 12 bases lay between the germline ends. Germline CDR1 and CDR2: SGHAT and FQDESV (reference sequence). The CDR3 is 13 amino acids. CDR3 DNA sequence: TGTGCCAGCAGCTCCCAGGGCAGCAACGAGCAGTACTTC. This translates into CASSSQGSNEQYF. The entire variable domain, with the rest obtained from reference TRBV11-1 and TRBJ2-7, is as follows: EAEVAQSPRYKITEKSQAVAFWCDPISGHATLYWYRQILGQGPELLVQFQDESVVDDSQLPKDRFSAERLKGVDSTLKIQPAELGDSAMYLCASSSQGSNEQYFGPGTRLTVT.

The chain combines TRBV9 with TRBJ2-3, with 7 bases matching TRBD2. V gave up 1 base and J gave up 3 bases; unmatched junction bases: 11. The germline V gene has CDR1 SGDLS and CDR2 YYNGEE. The CDR3 sequence is 17 residues long. The CDR3 sequence is CASSVHSRLADTDTQYF. Written as DNA, the CDR3 is TGTGCCAGCAGCGTACACTCCCGACTAGCAGATACAGATACGCAGTATTTT.

The chain is built from TRBV29-1 and TRBJ2-1, with D hard to call. CDR3 length equals 10 residues. The germline V and J ends were trimmed by 6 bases and 7 bases, with 7 bases remaining between them. Germline V gene data show CDR1 as SQVTM and CDR2 as ANQGSEA. The CDR3 reads CSVYRNEQFF. CDR3 nucleotides: TGCAGCGTCTATCGGAATGAGCAGTTCTTC.